This T cell receptor (beta chain) was recorded in a study of blood T cells in healthy people across ages. Around 9.4 milliliters was the volume of peripheral blood drawn from each donor. Germline V gene sequence: CDR1 SGHDT, CDR2 YYEEEE. The CDR3 consists of 13 residues. Then a second PCR, running roughly 7 to 11 cycles, was carried out with a sample-barcoded 5' primer and a J-beta primer mix. In TCRdb, the 5' RACE reads were re-called with MiXCR into one record per CDR3 protein. The sample yields about 1.4 million distinct CDR3 sequences, around 59% seen once. The sequencing sample was made of blood. This chain joins TRBV5-6 and TRBJ2-5; the D is unclear. The J call could be wrong; TRBJ2-7 is a better fit for the DNA end. The source is a young man in good health. The CDR3 DNA reads TGTGCCAGCAGCTTGGGGCGTCGAGACGAGCAGTACTTC. Amino acids: CASSLGRRDEQYF.